A single sample is the source of the 28 T cell receptor beta chains below, sequenced in a study of T cell repertoires in cytomegalovirus infection. In TCRdb, the reads were re-called with MiXCR into one record per CDR3 protein. The sample holds roughly 200,000 distinct CDR3 sequences, about 40% seen once. These receptors' targets are unknown. This specimen consisted of CD8+ T cells from cultured PBMCs, obtained from culture after CMV antigen stimulation. These receptors were obtained from a human donor in good health (CMV status not recorded). Some clones in this sample may be carry-over from other donors' samples.

This clonotype appeared a few times. The rearrangement joins TRBV6-1 to TRBJ1-2; a weak D match, TRBD1 (5 bases). CDR3 size: 9 residues. Germline CDR1 reads MNHNS; CDR2 reads SASEGT. V was pared by 11 bases and J by 4 bases, with 5 bases between. DNA of the CDR3: TGTGCCGGGGGCTATGGCTACACCTTC. It yields the protein CAGGYGYTF.

This clonotype was counted only a few times. The chain uses TRBV12-3 or TRBV12-4 and TRBJ2-2; TRBD1 might be the D (5 bases). V lost 10 bases to trimming and J lost 8 bases, with 11 bases between them. The CDR3 loop spans 11 amino acids. CDR3 sequence reads: CATREGGELFF. The CDR3 DNA reads TGTGCCACCAGGGAAGGTGGGGAGCTGTTTTTT.

The gene calls are TRBV11-2 and TRBJ1-1; D might be TRBD1 (6 bases). Germline V gene lookup returns CDR1 SGHAT and CDR2 FQNNGV. The CDR3 is 15 residues long. The V gene lost 6 bases and the J gene lost 4 bases, with 18 bases spanning the gap. CDR3 in DNA: TGTGCCAGCAGGCCACTTCGTGGCAGGGGCACTGAAGCTTTCTTT. It translates to CASRPLRGRGTEAFF. Full variable domain (outside the CDR3, taken from reference TRBV11-2 and TRBJ1-1): EAGVAQSPRYKIIEKRQSVAFWCNPISGHATLYWYQQILGQGPKLLIQFQNNGVVDDSQLPKDRFSAERLKGVDSTLKIQPAKLEDSAVYLCASRPLRGRGTEAFFGQGTRLTVV.

The table lists this clonotype with many counts. The chain employs TRBV7-3 and TRBJ2-3, with 8 positions matching TRBD1. V was pared by 4 bases and J by 5 bases, with 5 bases of the junction left unmatched. Germline CDR1 reads SGHTA; CDR2 reads FQGTGA. CDR3 length: 14 amino acids. CDR3 DNA sequence: TGTGCCAGCAGCTCGGACAGGGAGGAAGATACGCAGTATTTT. This sequence encodes CASSSDREEDTQYF. The full variable domain, rest sourced from reference TRBV7-3 and TRBJ2-3, is GAGVSQTPSNKVTEKGKYVELRCDPISGHTALYWYRQSLGQGPEFLIYFQGTGAADDSGLPNDRFFAVRPEGSVSTLKIQRTERGDSAVYLCASSSDREEDTQYFGPGTRLTVL.

The rearrangement joins TRBV25-1 to TRBJ2-7; D may be TRBD2 (5 bases). Trimming removed 1 base at V and 12 bases at J, with 10 bases between. The CDR3 is 11 residues long. Germline lookup yields CDR1 MGHDK and CDR2 SYGVNS. In DNA form, the CDR3 reads TGTGCCAGCAGTGAATCTAGCCTATTGTACTTC. It encodes CASSESSLLYF.

The chain couples TRBV25-1 to TRBJ2-1; 14 nucleotides line up with TRBD2. This CDR3 comprises 16 residues. The V gene end was trimmed by 8 bases and the J gene end by 7 bases; junction bases not matched to a gene: 10. Germline V CDR1 and CDR2: MGHDK, SYGVNS. In DNA, the CDR3 is TGTGCCAGCCGGGGACTAGCGGGAGCCTCTGGGAATGAGCAGTTCTTC. Translated: CASRGLAGASGNEQFF.

This clonotype was found a few times. This chain links TRBV6-6 with TRBJ2-1; 14 nucleotides agree with TRBD2. The CDR3 is 14 residues long. The J segment lost 4 bases and the V segment lost 10 bases, leaving 3 bases of the junction unmatched. Germline V lookup: CDR1 MNHNY, CDR2 SVGAGI (reference sequence). The CDR3 loop reads CATRLAGGYNEQFF. The CDR3 DNA reads TGTGCCACCCGACTAGCGGGAGGGTACAATGAGCAGTTCTTC.

This clonotype was detected only a few times. The J gene is TRBJ2-3, the V gene TRBV7-9; D remains ambiguous. Germline V gene data show CDR1 as SEHNR and CDR2 as FQNEAQ (reference sequence). The CDR3 consists of 12 residues. The V end was cut by 4 bases, the J end by 6 bases, with 8 bases between. The CDR3 bases are TGTGCCAGCAGCTCCACCCGGGATACGCAGTATTTT. This codes for CASSSTRDTQYF.

Turning to this clonotype: The junction departs from germline at one end; a sequencing error may be responsible. The chain has TRBV5-3 and TRBJ1-1; tentative D call: TRBD1 (6 bases). TRBV5-3 is an ORF for which the function is uncertain. The CDR3 extends over 16 amino acids. The CDR3 bases are TGTGCCAGCAGCTTGGAATATACAGGGCTGAACACTGAAGCTTTCTTT. Its protein product is CASSLEYTGLNTEAFF.

V gene TRBV14 combines with J gene TRBJ2-7; D gene unclear. From germline, CDR1 is SGHDN and CDR2 FVKESK. The CDR3 covers 13 residues. Deletions cut 0 bases from V and 6 bases from J, with 9 bases between. CDR3 loop: CASSQDGPTEQYF. The CDR3 DNA follows: TGTGCCAGCAGCCAAGATGGTCCTACCGAGCAGTACTTC.

J is TRBJ2-7 and V is TRBV2; D possibly corresponds to TRBD2 (6 bases). The V gene lost 7 bases and the J gene lost 4 bases, with 14 bases spanning the gap. Germline V gene data show CDR1 as SNHLY and CDR2 as FYNNEI. CDR3 length: 13 residues. CDR3: CASTGSHVYEQYF. DNA for the CDR3: TGTGCCAGCACCGGGAGTCATGTGTACGAGCAGTACTTC.

The genes are TRBV19 and TRBJ2-1; 9 bases are a match to TRBD1. Germline CDR1 and CDR2: LNHDA and SQIVND (reference sequence). The CDR3 spans 15 residues. V gave up 9 bases and J gave up 1 base; unmatched junction bases: 7. CDR3 in amino acids: CASSQGADSYNEQFF. CDR3 sequence (DNA): TGTGCCAGCTCACAGGGGGCTGATTCCTACAATGAGCAGTTCTTC.

This clonotype has ten or more counts. This chain links TRBV7-4 with TRBJ1-4, with TRBD1 matching 7 bases. This CDR3 has 15 amino acids. V shed 1 base and J 5 bases; nucleotides not matched to a gene: 4. From germline, CDR1 is SGHVT and CDR2 SQSDAQ. The CDR3 sequence: CASSLVGTENEKLFF. In DNA, the CDR3 is TGTGCCAGCAGCTTAGTCGGGACAGAGAATGAAAAACTGTTTTTT. The whole variable domain, remainder taken from reference TRBV7-4 and TRBJ1-4, is GAGVSQSPRYKVAKRGRDVALRCDSISGHVTLYWYRQTLGQGSEVLTYSQSDAQRDKSGRPSGRFSAERPERSVSTLKIQRTEQGDSAVYLCASSLVGTENEKLFFGSGTQLSVL.

The chain employs TRBV7-4 and TRBJ2-4, with 9 bases lining up with TRBD2. Germline CDR1 and CDR2: SGHVT and SQSDAQ. The CDR3 has 19 residues. The V and J ends lost 6 bases and 2 bases, in that order; junction bases with no gene match: 17. The CDR3 sequence is CASSSLTSGPPQTKNIQYF. The CDR3 region has the DNA TGTGCCAGCAGTTCCCTTACTAGCGGGCCCCCTCAAACCAAAAACATTCAGTACTTC.

This rearrangement joins TRBV14 to TRBJ1-4; TRBD1 matches 12 bases. V shed 4 bases and J 6 bases; nucleotides not matched to a gene: 18. The CDR3 covers 20 residues. Per the germline V gene, CDR1 is SGHDN and CDR2 is FVKESK. CDR3 sequence reads: CASSREILRDRGLEDEKLFF. CDR3 sequence (DNA): TGTGCCAGCAGCCGAGAGATACTCCGGGACAGGGGGCTTGAGGATGAAAAACTGTTTTTT.

The V call is TRBV7-8, the J call TRBJ2-1, with 8 bases that match TRBD2. Germline V gene sequence: CDR1 SGHVS, CDR2 FQNEAQ. The junction had 3 bases not matched to a gene; V was cut back by 1 base and J by 7 bases. The CDR3 runs 14 residues. The CDR3 protein is CASSLEGGRNEQFF. The DNA of the CDR3 is TGTGCCAGCAGCTTAGAGGGCGGGAGGAATGAGCAGTTCTTC.

This clonotype has more than one count but fewer than ten. The rearrangement links TRBV6-1 to TRBJ2-1; 11 bases match TRBD2. CDR1 is MNHNS, CDR2 SASEGT, per germline. The CDR3 runs 15 residues. J lost 5 bases, V lost 6 bases, and 6 bases had no gene match. The chain's CDR3 is CASRELAGGNNEQFF. CDR3 nucleotides: TGTGCCAGCAGAGAGCTAGCGGGGGGCAACAATGAGCAGTTCTTC.

The chain uses TRBV7-8 and TRBJ1-1; 7 positions match TRBD1. There are 18 residues in the CDR3. V lost 1 base to trimming and J lost 0 bases; unmatched junction nucleotides: 11. In germline, CDR1 is SGHVS, CDR2 FQNEAQ. CDR3 nucleotides: TGTGCCAGCAGCTTAGTCCCCGGACAGGCCTATATGAACACTGAAGCTTTCTTT. Protein product: CASSLVPGQAYMNTEAFF.

This clonotype turned up a few times. The chain carries TRBV19 and TRBJ2-7, with D possibly being TRBD1 (6 bases). V lost 9 bases, J lost 1 base, and 19 bases lay in between. CDR3 size: 15 residues. Per the germline V gene, CDR1 is LNHDA and CDR2 is SQIVND (reference sequence). The CDR3 nucleotides read TGTGCCAGGGTAGTGGCCGGGACACCATCCTACGAGCAGTACTTC. This encodes CARVVAGTPSYEQYF.

J is TRBJ2-2 and V is TRBV5-4; D unclear. From germline, CDR1 is SGHNT and CDR2 YYREEE (reference sequence). V lost 4 bases, J lost 0 bases, and 10 bases lay in between. The CDR3 is 15 residues long. The CDR3 sequence: CASSVGYANTGELFF. The CDR3 coding sequence is TGTGCCAGCAGCGTGGGATACGCGAACACCGGGGAGCTGTTTTTT. Complete variable domain (other parts from reference TRBV5-4 and TRBJ2-2): ETGVTQSPTHLIKTRGQQVTLRCSSQSGHNTVSWYQQALGQGPQFIFQYYREEENGRGNFPPRFSGLQFPNYSSELNVNALELDDSALYLCASSVGYANTGELFFGEGSRLTVL.

CDR3 DNA: TGTGCCAGTGGTAACCGACTTGAGGGAGATACGCAGTATTTT. It translates to CASGNRLEGDTQYF. The chain combines TRBV19 with TRBJ2-3; D may be TRBD2 (5 bases). V was trimmed by 8 bases and J by 5 bases, leaving 17 bases between them. CDR1 and CDR2 from the germline V gene are LNHDA and SQIVND (reference sequence). This CDR3 has 14 amino acids.

This clonotype has only a few counts. The V and J genes are TRBV7-6 and TRBJ1-2, with D hard to call. Germline CDR1 is SGHVS and CDR2 is FNYEAQ. CDR3 size: 13 residues. V was cut by 5 bases and J by 4 bases, with 11 bases left in between. CDR3 DNA: TGTGCCAGCAGCCAACCGTCTTCCTATGGCTACACCTTC. Amino acid sequence: CASSQPSSYGYTF.

The gene calls are TRBV6-1 and TRBJ2-4; 7 nucleotides agree with TRBD1. The CDR3 spans 18 residues. Germline-derived CDR1 and CDR2 are MNHNS and SASEGT. With V trimmed by 6 bases and J by 4 bases, 18 bases remained unmatched. The CDR3 loop is CASSHPPWGQQKKNIQYF. The DNA for the CDR3 is TGTGCCAGCAGCCACCCGCCCTGGGGACAGCAGAAAAAAAACATTCAGTACTTC.

This clonotype was recorded at least ten times. V is TRBV7-2 and J is TRBJ2-7, with 9 bases aligning to TRBD2. The germline gives CDR1 SGHTA, CDR2 FQGNSA. The CDR3 loop spans 17 amino acids. The trim removed 1 base at V and 3 bases at J, leaving 10 bases unmatched. The CDR3 DNA sequence: TGTGCCAGCAGCTTAGGAGGTAGCGGGGGCCCGTACTACGAGCAGTACTTC. Residues: CASSLGGSGGPYYEQYF.

This clonotype was seen a handful of times. The genes are TRBV12-3 or TRBV12-4 and TRBJ2-2; TRBD2 matches at 11 bases. V trimming: 2 bases; J trimming: 4 bases; junction bases outside the gene matches: 3. The CDR3 covers 16 residues. The chain's CDR3 is CASSLITSGGTGELFF. The CDR3 nucleotides read TGTGCCAGCAGTTTAATTACTAGCGGGGGCACCGGGGAGCTGTTTTTT.

The V and J genes are TRBV28 and TRBJ2-1, with D perhaps TRBD1 (5 bases). The V end lost 5 bases, the J end lost 9 bases, and 14 bases lay between the germline ends. The CDR3 totals 13 residues. Germline V gene sequence: CDR1 MDHEN, CDR2 SYDVKM. CDR3 protein: CASSPQPDSEQFF. The DNA of the CDR3 is TGTGCCAGCAGTCCCCAGCCAGACAGTGAGCAGTTCTTC.

The chain links TRBV6-2 or TRBV6-3 to TRBJ1-5; a possible D gene is TRBD1 (6 bases). V gave up 7 bases and J gave up 2 bases, with 21 bases separating them. The CDR3 runs to 17 residues. Germline CDR1 is MNHEY and CDR2 is SVGEGT. Here the CDR3 DNA reads TGTGCCAGCACTAACCTTCGGGGGCAGGTGGGCAATCAGCCCCAGCATTTT. Its translation: CASTNLRGQVGNQPQHF.

CDR3 amino acids: CASRVWEESETQYF. CDR3 nucleotide sequence: TGTGCCAGCCGAGTTTGGGAGGAATCCGAGACCCAGTACTTC. V is TRBV6-8 and J is TRBJ2-5, with D possibly matching TRBD2 (6 bases). This CDR3 contains 14 residues. Per the germline V gene, CDR1 is MNHGY and CDR2 is SAAAGT. V lost 8 bases and J lost 5, with 18 bases in between.